This T cell receptor beta chain derives from a study of cytomegalovirus exposure and HLA in healthy donors. Study results and caveats: Compared with the roughly 700-donor mean, an Asian-associated ancestry cluster reportedly had fewer N-insertions, according to a later analysis.

Losses at the gene ends were 5 bases for V and 3 bases for J; bases not matched to a gene: 1. Per the germline V gene, CDR1 is DFQATT and CDR2 is SNEGSKA (reference sequence). The CDR3 covers 11 residues. Amplification used 60 Vbeta primers and 13 Jbeta primers. Sequencing was performed with immunoSEQ multiplex PCR; in TCRdb, only in-frame clones are kept and a portion is missing. Among roughly 150,000 clones listed, about 74% were seen once. A word on this clone: As yet, its antigen is unknown.

Participants comprised healthy donors of bone marrow. The chain employs TRBV20-1 and TRBJ2-7, with TRBD2 identical over 7 bases. The sample consisted of PBMCs. This TCR was recovered from a middle-aged man in good health and CMV-seropositive. CDR3 sequence: CSAGLGYEQYF. The CDR3 DNA reads TGCAGTGCTGGACTAGGCTACGAGCAGTACTTC.